The T cell receptor beta chain described here comes from a study of persistence of HIV-infected CD4 T cells. Study as a whole: Blood samples, up to roughly 200 mL, came from multiple time points, except two leukapheresis donors sampled once. Study-level findings and limits: The rare CMV-responding cells with HIV-1 proviruses were not separately TCR-sequenced.

Concerning this clone itself: Its cognate antigen is unknown.

The immunoSEQ assay was version 4, run in survey mode. Produced via immunoSEQ multiplex PCR; TCRdb's table is partial and in-frame only. The profile shows around 39,000 clones, around four fifths of them singletons. The stimulus was an HIV-1 Gag 15-mer peptide pool, about 1.1 ug/peptide/mL. CD40L/CD69 double-negative CD45RO-high memory CD4+ T cells were collected. The TCR originated in an adult with HIV. The donor label of this sample is uncertain. Sequenced material: cultured CD4+ T cells from PBMCs, taken from a patient who received antiretroviral therapy.

The CDR3 coding sequence is TGTGCCAGTAGCTTGACAGGACTGAACACTGAAGCTTTCTTT. This sequence encodes CASSLTGLNTEAFF. The chain combines TRBV19 with TRBJ1-1, with D possibly TRBD1 on 6 matching bases. This CDR3 spans 14 amino acids. Germline assignment: CDR1 LNHDA and CDR2 SQIVND (reference sequence). V dropped 6 bases and J dropped 0 bases, with 11 bases sitting between them.